This T cell receptor beta chain came from a study of T cell changes during pregnancy in multiple sclerosis. The length of the CDR3 is 15 residues. V lost 6 bases, J lost 5 bases, and 10 bases stayed unmatched. Germline-derived CDR1 and CDR2 are SEHNR and FQNEAQ (reference sequence). Using immunoSEQ multiplex PCR, the repertoire was profiled, and TCRdb retains in-frame clones only, with some absent. The sample includes under 80,000 clones, about nine tenths of them seen just once. The V and J genes are TRBV7-9 and TRBJ2-1, with 7 positions matching TRBD1. The source is a female donor with multiple sclerosis, enrolled in a pregnancy study. This material consisted of CD4+ T cells from peripheral blood mononuclear cells, taken in the second trimester of pregnancy. The CDR3 bases are TGTGCCAGCAGGACCGGGACAGTCCTAGACAATGAGCAGTTCTTC. This codes for CASRTGTVLDNEQFF. The full variable domain, in which reference TRBV7-9 and TRBJ2-1 provide the parts outside the CDR3, is DTGVSQNPRHKITKRGQNVTFRCDPISEHNRLYWYRQTLGQGPEFLTYFQNEAQLEKSRLLSDRFSAERPKGSFSTLEIQRTEQGDSAMYLCASRTGTVLDNEQFFGPGTRLTVL.